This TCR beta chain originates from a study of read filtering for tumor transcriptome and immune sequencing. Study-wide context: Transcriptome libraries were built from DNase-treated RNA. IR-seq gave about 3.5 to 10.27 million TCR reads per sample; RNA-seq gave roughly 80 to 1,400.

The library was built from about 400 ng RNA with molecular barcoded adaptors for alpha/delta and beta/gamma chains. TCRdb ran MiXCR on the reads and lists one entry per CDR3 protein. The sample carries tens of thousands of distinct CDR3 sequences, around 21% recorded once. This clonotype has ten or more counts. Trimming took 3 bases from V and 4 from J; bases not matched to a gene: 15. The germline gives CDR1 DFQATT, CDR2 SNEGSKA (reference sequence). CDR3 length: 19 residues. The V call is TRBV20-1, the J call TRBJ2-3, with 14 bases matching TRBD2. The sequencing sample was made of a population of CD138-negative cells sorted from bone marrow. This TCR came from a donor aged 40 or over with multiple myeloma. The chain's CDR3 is CSARPTRRGTSGSSDTQYF. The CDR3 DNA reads TGCAGTGCTAGGCCCACGAGACGGGGGACTAGCGGGAGTTCAGATACGCAGTATTTT.